Sequencing of this T cell receptor beta chain was carried out in a study of T-cell memory formation after mild COVID-19. TCRdb redid the calling of the 5' RACE reads with MiXCR, one entry per CDR3 protein. The table records approximately 60,000 distinct CDR3 sequences, 9% to 9.5% of them present only once. V was cut by 2 bases and J by 6 bases, with 10 bases left in between. The germline V gene has CDR1 KGHSH and CDR2 LQKENI. This CDR3 is built from 14 residues. The table lists this clonotype with a few counts. The specimen was PBMCs or a T cell subset sorted from them (not recorded which). The TCR sequence derives from a man younger than 35 who had mild COVID-19 (a few samples of this study predate the infection). Cell type and time point are not known. This chain joins TRBV18 and TRBJ1-4; maybe TRBD1 (5 bases). The CDR3 here is CASSPYTRDEKLFF. The CDR3 DNA reads TGTGCCAGCTCACCATATACCAGGGATGAAAAACTGTTTTTT.